This entry is about one T cell receptor (beta chain). This sample was taken from a study of blood T cell repertoires in COVID-19. Overall study: In each case, the material was cDNA or gDNA derived from T cells, B-cell-depleted T cells, or PBMCs.

Per the germline V gene, CDR1 is SQVTM and CDR2 is ANQGSEA. This CDR3 region has 12 residues. The V end was cut by 0 bases, the J end by 7 bases, with 9 bases between. Under the authors' procedure: Amplification with reference gene primers provided the estimates of nucleated cell counts. The protocol was immunoSEQ multiplex PCR, while the TCRdb copy is restricted to in-frame clones and leaves out a portion. D and trimming were read from the DNA, whereas the V and J calls and clone size are those reported in that table. The sample lists about 250,000 clones, approximately 91% occurring once. The chain links TRBV29-1 to TRBJ1-2, with D unresolved. The TCR comes from a woman in her 30s with acute or convalescent COVID-19. Sequencing was done on a sample of peripheral blood. The CDR3 reads CSVEDRGLGYTF. The CDR3 nucleotides are TGCAGCGTTGAAGATAGAGGTCTTGGCTACACCTTC. The full variable domain, with the rest looked up from reference TRBV29-1 and TRBJ1-2, is SAVISQKPSRDICQRGTSLTIQCQVDSQVTMMFWYRQQPGQSLTLIATANQGSEATYESGFVIDKFPISRPNLTFSTLTVSNMSPEDSSIYLCSVEDRGLGYTFGSGTRLTVV.